One TCR beta chain is described in this entry. These data come from a study of tissue T cells after allogeneic stem cell transplantation. Per germline, CDR1 MDHEN and CDR2 SYDVKM. The V and J ends lost 2 bases and 2 bases respectively, with 9 bases between them. CDR3 length: 14 residues. Data came from immunoSEQ multiplex PCR; TCRdb stores just in-frame clones and leaves some out. The table shows fewer than 30,000 clones, with about 85% occurring only once. Sequences were derived from blood, sampled before transplantation. V gene TRBV28 combines with J gene TRBJ1-1, with D possibly matching TRBD1 (5 bases). The sequence was collected from a woman between 18 and 55 years old who later had graft-versus-host disease after an allogeneic stem cell transplant. CDR3 in amino acids: CASSLKGLNTEAFF. Here the CDR3 DNA reads TGTGCCAGCAGTTTAAAGGGGCTAAACACTGAAGCTTTCTTT. Combining the CDR3 with reference TRBV28 and TRBJ1-1 gives the whole variable domain DVKVTQSSRYLVKRTGEKVFLECVQDMDHENMFWYRQDPGLGLRLIYFSYDVKMKEKGDIPEGYSVSREKKERFSLILESASTNQTSMYLCASSLKGLNTEAFFGQGTRLTVV.